This is a list of T cell receptor beta chains from one sample in a study of Graves' ophthalmopathy and Graves' hyperthyroidism. TCRdb fed the multiplex PCR reads into MiXCR, producing one record per CDR3 protein. The repertoire holds hundreds of thousands of distinct CDR3 sequences, with about 20% as singletons. Sequencing input: peripheral blood. The receptor set was obtained from a young woman with stable Graves' hyperthyroidism. Some clones in this sample may be carry-over from other donors' samples. The CDR3 runs from the conserved cysteine through the conserved F or W. Each record gives: CDR3 length, J gene, clone size, V gene, CDR3 protein. Size tells how often a clone was seen (once, few, many) or the class of an expanded clone, and some rows leave it out.

length: 13; J: TRBJ1-1; size: many; V: TRBV10-3; CDR3: CAIQGTGKTEAFF
length: 14; J: TRBJ2-7; size: few; V: TRBV5-1; CDR3: CASSSEGHPYEQYF
length: 18; J: TRBJ1-5; size: many; V: TRBV6-2/TRBV6-3; CDR3: CASSSILTGDKGNQPQHF
length: 14; J: TRBJ2-7; size: few; V: TRBV24-1; CDR3: CATSDTGSNYEQYF
length: 14; J: TRBJ1-1; size: many; V: TRBV29-1; CDR3: CSVILEGANTEAFF
length: 13; J: TRBJ1-1; size: many; V: TRBV5-1; CDR3: CASSLAEAAEAFF
length: 15; J: TRBJ2-5; size: few; V: TRBV6-1; CDR3: CASSAPGTSTETQYF
length: 17; J: TRBJ2-2; size: many; V: TRBV20-1; CDR3: CSASGLAGVFNTGELFF
length: 15; J: TRBJ2-7; size: many; V: TRBV2; CDR3: CASSSWTSGNYEQYF
length: 16; J: TRBJ2-5; size: many; V: TRBV7-6; CDR3: CASSTPPRIPTGTQYF
length: 15; J: TRBJ2-7; size: NA; V: TRBV6-9; CDR3: CASSYYRETSYEQYF
length: 17; J: TRBJ1-2; size: many; V: TRBV11-2; CDR3: CASSNIKGRQGEDGYTF
length: 13; J: TRBJ1-2; size: NA; V: TRBV6-1; CDR3: CASSQDILGGYTF
length: 15; J: TRBJ1-3; size: many; V: TRBV20-1; CDR3: CSVLGGPGSGNTIYF
length: 14; J: TRBJ2-5; size: many; V: TRBV28; CDR3: CASSPLRQVETQYF
length: 15; J: TRBJ2-5; size: NA; V: TRBV3-1; CDR3: CVSSRLEGRMETQYF
length: 15; J: TRBJ1-5; size: once; V: TRBV28; CDR3: CASSFLGPPNQPQHF
length: 12; J: TRBJ2-7; size: NA; V: TRBV20-1; CDR3: CSARLAGGEQYF
length: 13; J: TRBJ2-3; size: many; V: TRBV6-1; CDR3: CASGPDGAGTQYF
length: 16; J: TRBJ2-7; size: NA; V: TRBV20-1; CDR3: CSASPGYTSGSYEQYF
length: 13; J: TRBJ1-2; size: few; V: TRBV7-2; CDR3: CASSLAFGGGYTF
length: 12; J: TRBJ2-7; size: many; V: TRBV30; CDR3: CAWSVISYEQYF
length: 15; J: TRBJ2-4; size: few; V: TRBV27; CDR3: CASSLYGQGDVIKYF
length: 14; J: TRBJ2-5; size: few; V: TRBV18; CDR3: CASSPPNRQETQYF
length: 13; J: TRBJ1-1; size: many; V: TRBV6-5; CDR3: CASSYSMRTRAFF
length: 14; J: TRBJ1-1; size: many; V: TRBV5-1; CDR3: CASSEGQPNTEAFF
length: 13; J: TRBJ2-7; size: many; V: TRBV15; CDR3: CATSKEVAYEQYF
length: 14; J: TRBJ1-5; size: many; V: TRBV6-4; CDR3: CASSEAGKGQPQHF
length: 15; J: TRBJ2-7; size: many; V: TRBV20-1; CDR3: CSARTWGRETYEQYF
length: 16; J: TRBJ2-2; size: many; V: TRBV27; CDR3: CASSSSPSENTGELFF
length: 11; J: TRBJ2-7; size: many; V: TRBV6-5; CDR3: CASSHERDSYF
length: 12; J: TRBJ1-1; size: NA; V: TRBV20-1; CDR3: CSATKMNTEAFF
length: 12; J: TRBJ2-2; size: many; V: TRBV12-3/TRBV12-4; CDR3: CASRKPTGELFF
length: 18; J: TRBJ2-5; size: NA; V: TRBV7-2; CDR3: CASSFRARSGRGQETQYF
length: 14; J: TRBJ1-2; size: many; V: TRBV27; CDR3: CASSFLDSNYGYTF
length: 13; J: TRBJ2-5; size: many; V: TRBV2; CDR3: CASSEDFSQSQYF
length: 13; J: TRBJ2-5; size: few; V: TRBV19; CDR3: CASRQGFSEAQYF
length: 18; J: TRBJ1-5; size: many; V: TRBV2; CDR3: CASSRDTIGGRGNQPQHF
length: 16; J: TRBJ1-2; size: few; V: TRBV6-2/TRBV6-3; CDR3: CASSYSPGGTRNGYTF
length: 16; J: TRBJ2-5; size: many; V: TRBV6-4; CDR3: CASTSGSGWGQETQYF
length: 17; J: TRBJ2-7; size: NA; V: TRBV27; CDR3: CASSLSADTGPTYEQYF
length: 11; J: TRBJ1-1; size: many; V: TRBV20-1; CDR3: CSPGTELEAFF
length: 14; J: TRBJ1-2; size: many; V: TRBV12-3/TRBV12-4; CDR3: CASSFDRRAHGYTF
length: 16; J: TRBJ2-2; size: NA; V: TRBV12-3/TRBV12-4; CDR3: CASSLQMGSGSGELFF
length: 16; J: TRBJ2-5; size: few; V: TRBV19; CDR3: CASSIMVGSQWETQYF
length: 14; J: TRBJ2-7; size: many; V: TRBV11-2; CDR3: CASSQTGRSYEQYF
length: 15; J: TRBJ2-7; size: many; V: TRBV4-2; CDR3: CASSQGGTVRDEQYF
length: 13; J: TRBJ1-2; size: NA; V: TRBV6-5; CDR3: CASSYEDGRGYTF